These 13 T cell receptor beta chains originate from one sample sequenced in a study of T cell responses to AZD1222 COVID-19 vaccine. The repertoire was sequenced with immunoSEQ multiplex PCR; TCRdb's copy has only in-frame clones and lacks some. The sample carries around 120,000 clones, roughly 86% recorded once. This sample comprised peripheral blood, obtained on day 0 of AZD1222 vaccination. These receptors were obtained from an adult in good health.

In nucleotides, the CDR3 is TGTGCCAGCAGCCGATACAGGGGGCGAGGGGAGCTGTTTTTT. Protein product: CASSRYRGRGELFF. The chain uses TRBV14 and TRBJ2-2; 9 positions agree with TRBD1. Germline CDR1 and CDR2: SGHDN and FVKESK. The V gene end was trimmed by 4 bases and the J gene end by 8 bases; junction bases not matched to a gene: 5. This CDR3 is 14 amino acids long. The full variable domain, in which reference TRBV14 and TRBJ2-2 provide the parts outside the CDR3, is EAGVTQFPSHSVIEKGQTVTLRCDPISGHDNLYWYRRVMGKEIKFLLHFVKESKQDESGMPNNRFLAERTGGTYSTLKVQPAELEDSGVYFCASSRYRGRGELFFGEGSRLTVL.

The count of this clone is one. The V gene is TRBV6-1, the J gene TRBJ1-5; D is unclear. The CDR3 runs to 17 residues. Trimming shortened V by 4 bases and J by 6 bases, and 22 bases separated the two germline ends. The V gene's germline CDR1 is MNHNS and CDR2 SASEGT. The CDR3 spells CASSGGLRTGGSQPQHF. The CDR3, as DNA: TGTGCCAGCAGTGGGGGATTGAGGACGGGCGGTAGTCAGCCCCAGCATTTT.

The V and J genes are TRBV5-4 and TRBJ2-7, with 7 bases identical to TRBD2. Unmatched junction bases numbered 14, after V lost 3 bases and J lost 11 bases. Germline CDR1 reads SGHNT; CDR2 reads YYREEE (reference sequence). There are 14 residues in the CDR3. In DNA form, the CDR3 reads TGTGCCAGCAGCTCCGGCGGGGACTACCCTGGGAAGTACTTC. Translating it yields CASSSGGDYPGKYF. The complete variable domain, with remaining parts taken from reference TRBV5-4 and TRBJ2-7, reads ETGVTQSPTHLIKTRGQQVTLRCSSQSGHNTVSWYQQALGQGPQFIFQYYREEENGRGNFPPRFSGLQFPNYSSELNVNALELDDSALYLCASSSGGDYPGKYFGPGTRLTVT.

The chain has TRBV5-4 and TRBJ2-1, with TRBD1 matching over 8 bases. Looked up from germline, CDR1 is SGHNT and CDR2 is YYREEE (reference sequence). CDR3 length: 16 residues. Trimming at V came to 3 bases and at J to 2 bases, leaving 7 bases not matched to a gene. The CDR3 nucleotides read TGTGCCAGCAGCTGGGGGACAGGCGGTACCTACAATGAGCAGTTCTTC. Translation gives CASSWGTGGTYNEQFF.

This clone occurred a few times. The J gene is TRBJ1-4, the V gene TRBV2, with 7 bases aligning to TRBD1. V shed 6 bases and J 8 bases; nucleotides not matched to a gene: 3. The CDR3 sequence is 12 residues long. Per the germline V gene, CDR1 is SNHLY and CDR2 is FYNNEI. The CDR3, as DNA: TGTGCCAGCAGGGGGACAGCCGAAAAACTGTTTTTT. Protein sequence: CASRGTAEKLFF. The entire variable domain, with the rest obtained from reference TRBV2 and TRBJ1-4, is as follows: EPEVTQTPSHQVTQMGQEVILRCVPISNHLYFYWYRQILGQKVEFLVSFYNNEISEKSEIFDDQFSVERPDGSNFTLKIRSTKLEDSAMYFCASRGTAEKLFFGSGTQLSVL.

The J gene is TRBJ2-1, the V gene TRBV4-2; TRBD2 matches at 9 bases. CDR3 length equals 15 residues. The germline V gene encodes CDR1 LGHNA and CDR2 YNFKEQ. With 1 base clipped from V and 5 bases from J, the junction kept 3 bases outside the gene matches. In DNA form, the CDR3 reads TGTGCCAGCAGCCAAGTGCTAGCGGGGAACAATGAGCAGTTCTTC. This sequence encodes CASSQVLAGNNEQFF.

The chain uses TRBV29-1 and TRBJ2-7; D is undetermined. The CDR3 loop spans 14 amino acids. From germline, CDR1 is SQVTM and CDR2 ANQGSEA. Trimming shortened V by 6 bases and J by 0 bases, and 15 bases separated the two germline ends. The CDR3 is CSVTMPPRSYEQYF. The DNA for the CDR3 is TGCAGCGTCACCATGCCCCCCCGCTCCTACGAGCAGTACTTC.

The V and J genes are TRBV11-2 and TRBJ2-3; TRBD1 or TRBD2 may be the D gene (5 bases each). Trimming stripped 2 bases from V and 3 bases from J, with 12 bases between. From germline, CDR1 is SGHAT and CDR2 FQNNGV. This CDR3 has 15 residues. The CDR3 region is CASSLTGGETDTQYF. In nucleotides, the CDR3 is TGTGCCAGCAGCTTAACTGGGGGAGAAACAGATACGCAGTATTTT. The complete variable domain, with remaining parts taken from reference TRBV11-2 and TRBJ2-3, reads EAGVAQSPRYKIIEKRQSVAFWCNPISGHATLYWYQQILGQGPKLLIQFQNNGVVDDSQLPKDRFSAERLKGVDSTLKIQPAKLEDSAVYLCASSLTGGETDTQYFGPGTRLTVL.

The CDR3 DNA reads TGTGCCAGCAGCGTAGAGGGAGGGTCGGACACCATATATTTT. Translated, it gives CASSVEGGSDTIYF. The chain has TRBV9 and TRBJ1-3, with D unclear. Looked up from germline, CDR1 is SGDLS and CDR2 is YYNGEE. There are 14 residues in the CDR3. V was cut by 0 bases and J by 8 bases, with 12 bases left in between.

The chain recombines TRBV19 with TRBJ1-6; D is uncertain. With 2 bases removed from V and 3 bases from J, the gap between germline ends came to 5 bases. Germline assignment: CDR1 LNHDA and CDR2 SQIVND (reference sequence). The CDR3 spans 14 residues. CDR3 in DNA: TGTGCCAGTAGTATATCAGGCTATAATTCACCCCTCCACTTT. Translated: CASSISGYNSPLHF.

V usage is TRBV3-1 (or the pseudogene TRBV3-2) and J usage is TRBJ2-4; 8 bases line up with TRBD1. The ends lost 4 bases at V and 6 bases at J; junction bases unmatched: 5. CDR1 is LGHDT, CDR2 YNNKEL, per germline (reference sequence). The CDR3 has 14 residues. Here the CDR3 DNA reads TGTGCCAGCAGCCCCCTGCAGGGGGCAAACATTCAGTACTTC. Protein: CASSPLQGANIQYF.

This clone was found a few times. This sequence joins TRBV25-1 and TRBJ2-1; D unclear. The CDR3 has 14 residues. The germline gives CDR1 MGHDK, CDR2 SYGVNS. The ends were cut back, 5 bases at V and 0 bases at J, with 8 bases in the middle. This CDR3 reads CASSFDGSYNEQFF. DNA for the CDR3: TGTGCCAGCAGTTTTGACGGCTCCTACAATGAGCAGTTCTTC.

The V call is TRBV4-1, the J call TRBJ1-2; D is possibly TRBD1 (6 bases). From germline, CDR1 is MGHRA and CDR2 YSYEKL. The CDR3 contains 15 residues. Trimming took 0 bases from V and 3 from J, leaving 11 bases between them. This chain's CDR3 is CASSQDFGGHYGYTF. The CDR3 DNA reads as TGCGCCAGCAGCCAAGATTTTGGGGGCCACTATGGCTACACCTTC.